In this sample, the clone carrying this T cell receptor beta chain turned up a few times. CDR1 and CDR2 from the germline V gene are KGHSH and LQKENI. The CDR3 spans 14 residues. V was pared by 5 bases and J by 6 bases, with 8 bases of the junction left unmatched. These data belong to a study of T cells in Graves' hyperthyroidism and ophthalmopathy. Study in general: Specimen type is peripheral blood, collected at initial diagnosis prior to any treatment.

Regions amplified from RNA transcripts were the TCR beta CDR3 regions. During a first-round RT-PCR of the TCR CDR3, the HTBI primer set was used. TCRdb itself ran the multiplex PCR reads through MiXCR, one entry per CDR3 protein. Among under 700,000 distinct CDR3 sequences, over 15% were seen once, and the ten largest hold approximately 18%. V usage is TRBV18 and J usage is TRBJ2-7, with TRBD1 matching over 9 bases. Material: blood. The sequence was collected from a woman under 30 with Graves' hyperthyroidism. The CDR3 region is CASSTKDRGGEQYF. The CDR3 DNA follows: TGTGCCAGCTCAACTAAGGACAGGGGAGGCGAGCAGTACTTC.